The rows below give T cell receptor beta chains drawn from one sample of a study of CDR3 diversity in severe acne. TCRdb processed the PCR reads anew with MiXCR; each CDR3 protein has one entry. Among almost 85,000 distinct CDR3 sequences listed, around 49% were seen once. Sequenced sample: blood. The receptors shown here come from a male donor in good health, without acne. Both conserved end residues are part of each CDR3. Each record gives: J gene, clone size, D gene, V gene, CDR3 protein, CDR3 DNA. The D gene is left open where the match is weak. Expanded clones get a size class; other rows say once, few or many, or leave the size out.

j_call: TRBJ2-5
clone_size: few
d_call: -
v_call: TRBV2
cdr3_aa: CASTREETQYF
cdr3_nt: TGTGCCAGCACCAGGGAAGAGACCCAGTACTTC

j_call: TRBJ1-4
clone_size: many
d_call: TRBD1
v_call: TRBV10-3
cdr3_aa: CAIRRQGGEKLFF
cdr3_nt: TGTGCCATCAGGCGACAGGGTGGTGAAAAACTGTTTTTT

j_call: TRBJ2-7
clone_size: -
d_call: -
v_call: TRBV20-1
cdr3_aa: CSAFRASRTYEQYF
cdr3_nt: TGCAGTGCCTTTCGGGCCAGCCGGACCTACGAGCAGTACTTC

j_call: TRBJ1-1
clone_size: few
d_call: -
v_call: TRBV10-1
cdr3_aa: CASSESTGTFTEAFF
cdr3_nt: TGCGCCAGCAGTGAGTCTACAGGGACTTTCACTGAAGCTTTCTTT

j_call: TRBJ2-3
clone_size: medium-sized
d_call: -
v_call: TRBV7-6
cdr3_aa: CASSPTITDTQYF
cdr3_nt: TGTGCCAGCAGCCCGACTATCACAGATACGCAGTATTTT

j_call: TRBJ1-4
clone_size: -
d_call: TRBD1
v_call: TRBV29-1
cdr3_aa: CSVGTGNNEKLFF
cdr3_nt: TGCAGCGTCGGGACAGGAAATAATGAAAAACTGTTTTTT

j_call: TRBJ1-1
clone_size: many
d_call: -
v_call: TRBV6-5
cdr3_aa: CASSYLGGYAEAFF
cdr3_nt: TGTGCCAGCAGTTACCTTGGTGGATACGCTGAAGCTTTCTTT

j_call: TRBJ2-5
clone_size: once
d_call: TRBD2
v_call: TRBV12-3/TRBV12-4
cdr3_aa: CASSFTSGAETQYF
cdr3_nt: TGTGCCAGCAGTTTTACGAGCGGGGCAGAGACCCAGTACTTC

j_call: TRBJ2-1
clone_size: -
d_call: TRBD2
v_call: TRBV7-2
cdr3_aa: CASSLASGLAGINEQFF
cdr3_nt: TGTGCCAGCAGCTTAGCGAGCGGACTAGCGGGGATCAATGAGCAGTTCTTC

j_call: TRBJ2-1
clone_size: -
d_call: TRBD2
v_call: TRBV5-4
cdr3_aa: CASSRGLAGGPGYNEQFF
cdr3_nt: TGTGCCAGCAGCCGCGGATTAGCGGGGGGGCCGGGGTACAATGAGCAGTTCTTC

j_call: TRBJ2-7
clone_size: -
d_call: -
v_call: TRBV2
cdr3_aa: CASSEERDNQPQQYF
cdr3_nt: TGTGCCAGCAGTGAGGAAAGGGACAATCAGCCCCAGCAGTACTTC

j_call: TRBJ2-3
clone_size: -
d_call: TRBD2
v_call: TRBV7-3
cdr3_aa: CASSYTSGGANTQYF
cdr3_nt: TGTGCCAGCAGTTATACTAGCGGGGGGGCGAATACGCAGTATTTT

j_call: TRBJ1-2
clone_size: -
d_call: -
v_call: TRBV2
cdr3_aa: CASSVIYGYTF
cdr3_nt: TGTGCCAGCAGTGTTATTTATGGCTACACCTTC

j_call: TRBJ2-1
clone_size: -
d_call: -
v_call: TRBV24-1
cdr3_aa: CATSDLGVMGDEQFF
cdr3_nt: TGTGCCACCAGTGATTTGGGAGTAATGGGCGATGAGCAGTTCTTC

j_call: TRBJ2-5
clone_size: few
d_call: -
v_call: TRBV7-2
cdr3_aa: CASSRGGWKTQYF
cdr3_nt: TGTGCCAGCAGCAGGGGGGGGTGGAAGACCCAGTACTTC

j_call: TRBJ1-3
clone_size: -
d_call: -
v_call: TRBV13
cdr3_aa: CASSLVPGGGNTIYF
cdr3_nt: TGTGCCAGCAGCTTAGTTCCGGGAGGGGGAAACACCATATATTTT

j_call: TRBJ2-3
clone_size: -
d_call: -
v_call: TRBV27
cdr3_aa: CASSLYGASSDTQYF
cdr3_nt: TGTGCCAGCAGTTTATACGGGGCCAGCTCAGATACGCAGTATTTT

j_call: TRBJ1-1
clone_size: many
d_call: TRBD1
v_call: TRBV29-1
cdr3_aa: CSARGQGASEAFF
cdr3_nt: TGCAGCGCGAGGGGACAGGGGGCGTCGGAAGCTTTCTTT

j_call: TRBJ2-2
clone_size: -
d_call: -
v_call: TRBV6-5
cdr3_aa: CASRPAAGYTGELFF
cdr3_nt: TGTGCCAGCAGACCCGCAGCGGGTTATACCGGGGAGCTGTTTTTT

j_call: TRBJ2-5
clone_size: -
d_call: TRBD1
v_call: TRBV19
cdr3_aa: CASSMFRDRGRETQYF
cdr3_nt: TGTGCCAGTAGTATGTTCCGGGACAGGGGACGAGAGACCCAGTACTTC

j_call: TRBJ2-7
clone_size: -
d_call: TRBD2
v_call: TRBV7-9
cdr3_aa: CASSHLAGDGREQYF
cdr3_nt: TGTGCCAGCAGCCATTTAGCGGGAGACGGGAGGGAGCAGTACTTC

j_call: TRBJ1-1
clone_size: -
d_call: -
v_call: TRBV6-5
cdr3_aa: CASSVHGREAFF
cdr3_nt: TGTGCCAGCAGTGTCCATGGGCGAGAAGCTTTCTTT

j_call: TRBJ2-1
clone_size: -
d_call: TRBD2
v_call: TRBV20-1
cdr3_aa: CSVKGLGTSGTISYNEQFF
cdr3_nt: TGCAGTGTAAAGGGGCTTGGGACTAGCGGTACCATTTCCTACAATGAGCAGTTCTTC

j_call: TRBJ2-7
clone_size: -
d_call: TRBD1
v_call: TRBV12-3/TRBV12-4
cdr3_aa: CASSPGTGGHHYEQYF
cdr3_nt: TGTGCCAGCAGTCCTGGGACAGGGGGGCATCACTACGAGCAGTACTTC

j_call: TRBJ1-1
clone_size: -
d_call: -
v_call: TRBV10-3
cdr3_aa: CAISLEGQREAFF
cdr3_nt: TGTGCCATCAGCCTCGAGGGGCAGCGTGAAGCTTTCTTT

j_call: TRBJ2-7
clone_size: many
d_call: TRBD2
v_call: TRBV2
cdr3_aa: CASTEWSSGKGEQYF
cdr3_nt: TGTGCCAGCACGGAATGGTCTAGCGGGAAGGGGGAGCAGTACTTC

j_call: TRBJ2-1
clone_size: -
d_call: -
v_call: TRBV7-9
cdr3_aa: CASSRDNSCNEQFF
cdr3_nt: TGTGCCAGCAGCAGGGACAACTCCTGCAATGAGCAGTTCTTC

j_call: TRBJ2-7
clone_size: -
d_call: TRBD1
v_call: TRBV29-1
cdr3_aa: CSVTSRLRQGVSYEQYF
cdr3_nt: TGCAGCGTGACCAGCCGATTACGACAGGGGGTCTCCTACGAGCAGTACTTC

j_call: TRBJ2-2
clone_size: few
d_call: TRBD2
v_call: TRBV9
cdr3_aa: CASSPRAGLAANTGELFF
cdr3_nt: TGTGCCAGCAGCCCCCGGGCGGGACTAGCGGCGAACACCGGGGAGCTGTTTTTT

j_call: TRBJ2-7
clone_size: many
d_call: -
v_call: TRBV18
cdr3_aa: CASSPGGTRSYEQYF
cdr3_nt: TGTGCCAGCTCACCGGGGGGGACACGCTCCTACGAGCAGTACTTC

j_call: TRBJ2-3
clone_size: -
d_call: -
v_call: TRBV20-1
cdr3_aa: CSASPGVVVDTQYF
cdr3_nt: TGCAGTGCTAGTCCCGGGGTGGTCGTGGATACGCAGTATTTT

j_call: TRBJ1-2
clone_size: -
d_call: -
v_call: TRBV9
cdr3_aa: CASSVESGRNYGYTF
cdr3_nt: TGTGCCAGCAGCGTAGAATCCGGCAGAAACTATGGCTACACCTTC

j_call: TRBJ1-2
clone_size: many
d_call: TRBD1
v_call: TRBV5-1
cdr3_aa: CASSLATRQGGHGYTF
cdr3_nt: TGCGCCAGCAGCTTGGCTACCCGACAGGGGGGCCATGGCTACACCTTC

j_call: TRBJ1-2
clone_size: -
d_call: -
v_call: TRBV7-9
cdr3_aa: CASMPGAGRTFYGYTF
cdr3_nt: TGTGCCAGCATGCCCGGAGCAGGGCGAACCTTCTATGGCTACACCTTC

j_call: TRBJ1-3
clone_size: -
d_call: -
v_call: TRBV7-2
cdr3_aa: CASSPSGSRIYF
cdr3_nt: TGTGCCAGCAGCCCGTCTGGAAGTCGAATATATTTT

j_call: TRBJ2-1
clone_size: -
d_call: TRBD2
v_call: TRBV20-1
cdr3_aa: CSAGTSGGNEQFF
cdr3_nt: TGCAGTGCCGGGACTAGCGGGGGCAATGAGCAGTTCTTC

j_call: TRBJ1-5
clone_size: many
d_call: -
v_call: TRBV2
cdr3_aa: CASSEAGGYNQPQHF
cdr3_nt: TGTGCCAGCAGTGAAGCAGGAGGGTACAATCAGCCCCAGCATTTT

j_call: TRBJ2-7
clone_size: many
d_call: -
v_call: TRBV5-6
cdr3_aa: CASSLLMVSGQYF
cdr3_nt: TGTGCCAGCAGCTTGTTAATGGTCTCCGGGCAGTACTTC

j_call: TRBJ1-2
clone_size: -
d_call: TRBD1
v_call: TRBV11-2
cdr3_aa: CASSLQGALNYGYTF
cdr3_nt: TGTGCCAGCAGCTTACAGGGGGCGCTTAACTATGGCTACACCTTC

j_call: TRBJ1-5
clone_size: -
d_call: -
v_call: TRBV15
cdr3_aa: CATRSGAGELF
cdr3_nt: TGTGCCACCAGATCAGGGGCCGGGGAGCTGTTT

j_call: TRBJ1-5
clone_size: few
d_call: -
v_call: TRBV20-1
cdr3_aa: CSASMGQGQPQHF
cdr3_nt: TGCAGTGCTAGTATGGGTCAAGGTCAGCCCCAGCATTTT

j_call: TRBJ1-5
clone_size: many
d_call: -
v_call: TRBV15
cdr3_aa: CATSRDNLGSQPQHF
cdr3_nt: TGTGCCACCAGCAGAGATAACCTCGGGAGTCAGCCCCAGCATTTT

j_call: TRBJ2-5
clone_size: -
d_call: -
v_call: TRBV5-1
cdr3_aa: CASSSGTVQETQYF
cdr3_nt: TGCGCCAGCAGCTCTGGGACTGTACAAGAGACCCAGTACTTC

j_call: TRBJ1-2
clone_size: few
d_call: -
v_call: TRBV5-1
cdr3_aa: CASTNQTSMYLCATPSAGSYGYTF
cdr3_nt: -